One sample yielded the 4 T cell receptor beta chains listed below, sequenced in a study of prognosis after radiotherapy for stage I lung cancer. Multiplex PCR in two rounds served to amplify TCR beta CDR3 from genomic DNA. The use of primers specific to each TRBV and TRBJ gene characterized first-round PCR. Each CDR3 protein is one row after TCRdb ran MiXCR on the multiplex PCR reads. The table shows about 32,000 distinct CDR3 sequences, with around 43% occurring only once. Material: PBMCs, obtained before or after stereotactic body radiation therapy (not recorded which). All receptors come from a donor over 45 with non-small cell lung cancer.

As regards this clonotype: A far more abundant clone sits one base away, making this likely a read error. The chain joins TRBV6-2 or TRBV6-3 to TRBJ2-1; D is perhaps TRBD1 (5 bases). V gave up 9 bases and J gave up 7 bases, with 13 bases separating them. There are 12 residues in the CDR3. CDR1 is MNHEY and CDR2 is SVGEGT in the germline V gene. The CDR3 sequence is CARSDQGNEQFF. CDR3 nucleotides: TGTGCCAGAAGTGACCAGGGAAATGAGCAGTTCTTC.

The table lists this clonotype with a few counts. Given a much more abundant clone one base away, this may be a read error. Here the CDR3 reads CASSLLNNTEAFF. The CDR3 DNA follows: TGTGCCAGCAGCCTCCTGAATAACACTGAAGCTTTCTTT. The chain couples TRBV6-2 or TRBV6-3 to TRBJ1-1; D ambiguous. Trimming removed 6 bases at V and 2 bases at J, with 10 bases between. This CDR3 comprises 13 residues. CDR1 is MNHEY and CDR2 is SVGEGT in the germline V gene.

This chain uses TRBV9 with TRBJ2-4, with TRBD2 matching over 11 bases. Germline CDR1 and CDR2: SGDLS and YYNGEE. The CDR3 sequence is 15 residues long. Trimming cost V 0 bases and J 6 bases; bases outside gene matches: 2. The CDR3 DNA reads TGTGCCAGCAGCGTAGCGGGGACTAGCGGAAACATTCAGTACTTC. Translated: CASSVAGTSGNIQYF.

In this sample, this clonotype turned up many times. The J gene is TRBJ2-5, the V gene TRBV5-1; no clear D gene. The CDR3 consists of 15 residues. Germline lookup yields CDR1 SGHRS and CDR2 YFSETQ. V was cut by 2 bases and J by 8 bases, with 19 bases left in between. CDR3 sequence reads: CASSFPGRGPGTQYF. The CDR3 region has the DNA TGCGCCAGCAGCTTTCCCGGGCGAGGCCCGGGTACCCAGTACTTC.